The entry below describes one T cell receptor beta chain. Its antigen is unknown. Profiling relied on immunoSEQ multiplex PCR, and the TCRdb table lists in-frame clones only, not all of them. The sample comprises some 130,000 clones, just under 85% of which are singletons, and roughly 27% rests with the top ten. This CDR3 spans 14 amino acids. Germline V lookup: CDR1 SQVTM, CDR2 ANQGSEA. V lost 3 bases, J lost 2 bases, and 12 bases lay in between. The data originate from a study of cytomegalovirus exposure and HLA in healthy donors. Across the whole study: It was reported in a later analysis that the 95 to 150 validation repertoires used the same platform as the 500 to 700 first-cohort repertoires. Study-level points and caveats: Later, an analysis found that TCR clusters from the first cohort tended to co-occur in the roughly 110 validation repertoires.

The genes are TRBV29-1 and TRBJ2-3; D not resolved. Material for sequencing was PBMCs. The clonotype was recovered from a man aged 30-40 years in good health and CMV-seropositive. The CDR3 nucleotides are TGCAGCGTTGAGCCGGGTCAGCCCACAGATACGCAGTATTTT. It is translated as CSVEPGQPTDTQYF.